This TCR beta chain was retrieved from a study of T cells expressing NK-cell markers. Study-level background: Eight donors were sequenced, of whom seven were HCMV-seropositive, while the remaining one was HCMV-seronegative.

For TCR beta, cDNA was produced by 5'RACE template switching with UMIs. One entry per CDR3 protein, without DNA, is what TCRdb gives after re-calling the 5' RACE reads. Its clone listing holds some 440,000 distinct CDR3 sequences. Germline lookup yields CDR1 DFQATT and CDR2 SNEGSKA (reference sequence). CDR3 length equals 16 residues. The TCR sequence derives from a woman in her forties or fifties in good health. The rearrangement links TRBV20-1 to TRBJ2-3; the D call of TRBD1 rests on TCRdb alone, since no DNA is present to check it. The sequencing sample was made of blood T cells: a sorted CD56 or NKG2C T cell subset, CD4+ or CD8+ T cells, or bulk PBMC T cells (not recorded which). CDR3 protein: CSARSPLGRLTDTQYF.